The 18 T cell receptor beta chains below come from one sample, sequenced in a study of T cell changes during pregnancy in multiple sclerosis (dated by TCRdb to between 2018 and 2021). The receptor library was made with the immunoSEQ multiplex PCR assay. The immuneACCESS repertoire file appears here via TCRdb, limited to in-frame rearrangements. These files lack a portion of the clones; in checked studies, under half of the deficit traces to unresolved V genes, and the cause of the others is not known. The sample table contains some 20,000 clones; only one count was recorded for approximately 86% of them. In total, the top ten clones hold approximately 1% of the sample. Sequences were derived from CD4+ T cells from peripheral blood mononuclear cells, sampled in the first trimester of pregnancy. The source is a female donor in good health, enrolled as a control in a pregnancy study.

This clone appeared a few times. The chain uses TRBV4-1 and TRBJ2-5; D may be TRBD2 (5 bases). CDR1 and CDR2 (germline): MGHRA, YSYEKL. V gave up 0 bases and J gave up 1 base, with 9 bases separating them. The CDR3 is 15 amino acids. The CDR3 coding sequence is TGCGCCAGCAGCCAAGATCGTGGGAGCCAAGAGACCCAGTACTTC. Its protein is CASSQDRGSQETQYF.

The chain joins TRBV14 to TRBJ1-2; TRBD1 aligns across 7 bases. This CDR3 comprises 16 residues. Trimming cost V 0 bases and J 4 bases; bases outside gene matches: 8. Germline V CDR1 and CDR2: SGHDN, FVKESK. The CDR3 protein is CASSQDLATGIYGYTF. The CDR3 coding sequence is TGTGCCAGCAGCCAAGATCTGGCGACAGGGATCTATGGCTACACCTTC.

The chain joins TRBV19 to TRBJ1-1, with D perhaps matching TRBD1 (5 bases). Deletions cut 1 base from V and 7 bases from J, with 19 bases between. CDR1 is LNHDA and CDR2 is SQIVND in the germline V gene (reference sequence). The CDR3 sequence is 16 residues long. The CDR3 bases are TGTGCCAGTAGTATAGCAACCTCCCTTACCCAGGGTGAAGCTTTCTTT. It translates to CASSIATSLTQGEAFF.

V and J are TRBV5-4 and TRBJ1-2; TRBD1 aligns across 7 bases. J gave up 4 bases and V 0 bases, and 6 bases lay outside the gene matches. The CDR3 consists of 15 residues. Germline CDR1 is SGHNT and CDR2 is YYREEE (reference sequence). Here the CDR3 reads CASSLGRQGLYGYTF. The CDR3 DNA sequence: TGTGCCAGCAGCTTGGGGCGACAGGGACTCTATGGCTACACCTTC.

This chain joins TRBV7-9 and TRBJ2-1; 7 bases align to TRBD2. J was trimmed by 6 bases and V by 5 bases; bases with no gene match: 7. CDR3 size: 14 residues. Germline assignment: CDR1 SEHNR and CDR2 FQNEAQ (reference sequence). DNA for the CDR3: TGTGCCAGCAGCGAAACCGGGACTACCAATGAGCAGTTCTTC. It encodes CASSETGTTNEQFF.

The genes are TRBV2 and TRBJ2-1; tentative D call: TRBD2 (5 bases). V was clipped by 6 bases and J by 8 bases, with 20 bases between them. The CDR3 loop spans 15 amino acids. Germline assignment: CDR1 SNHLY and CDR2 FYNNEI. The CDR3 DNA reads TGTGCCAGCAGATCTGACTACGCCTTGAGGGATGAGCAGTTCTTC. Its protein product is CASRSDYALRDEQFF.

The rearrangement joins TRBV6-5 to TRBJ2-7; 8 positions match TRBD1. Trimming removed 6 bases from V and 3 bases from J; junction bases left unmatched: 10. The CDR3 has 15 residues. The germline V gene encodes CDR1 MNHEY and CDR2 SVGAGI. The CDR3 nucleotides read TGTGCCAGCAGCGGCGCCGGGACAGGCATCTACGAGCAGTACTTC. Translated, it gives CASSGAGTGIYEQYF.

The rearrangement uses TRBV7-3 and TRBJ2-3; the match to TRBD2 covers 10 bases. The germline gives CDR1 SGHTA, CDR2 FQGTGA. The CDR3 extends over 17 amino acids. J gave up 8 bases and V 4 bases, and 15 bases lay outside the gene matches. CDR3 DNA sequence: TGTGCCAGCAGCTCCCCCGGACTAGCGGACAGTAAGGGTACGCAGTATTTT. Its translation is CASSSPGLADSKGTQYF.

The chain recombines TRBV19 with TRBJ1-6, with D possibly TRBD1 on 5 matching bases. Germline V lookup: CDR1 LNHDA, CDR2 SQIVND (reference sequence). This CDR3 has 13 amino acids. Trimming took off 6 bases at V and 7 bases at J, with 10 bases between the two ends. CDR3 sequence reads: CASSQQANSPLHF. As DNA, the CDR3 is TGTGCCAGTAGCCAACAGGCGAATTCACCCCTCCACTTT.

The chain combines TRBV21-1 with TRBJ1-3; the table calls TRBD1, which could not be checked here. TRBV21-1 is noted as a pseudogene. This CDR3 comprises 18 residues. CDR3 sequence reads: CASSKGVQGASSGNTIYF. CDR3 in DNA: TGTGCCAGCAGCAAAGGTGTTCAGGGGGCCTCCTCTGGAAACACCATATATTTT.

CDR3 nucleotide sequence: TGTGCCAGCGGTAGCTACAATGAGCAGTTCTTC. It codes for CASGSYNEQFF. The chain recombines TRBV2 with TRBJ2-1; D gene ambiguous. V lost 8 bases, J lost 3 bases, and 5 bases lay in between. CDR1 SNHLY and CDR2 FYNNEI come from the germline V gene. This CDR3 contains 11 residues. Full variable domain (rest looked up from reference TRBV2 and TRBJ2-1): EPEVTQTPSHQVTQMGQEVILRCVPISNHLYFYWYRQILGQKVEFLVSFYNNEISEKSEIFDDQFSVERPDGSNFTLKIRSTKLEDSAMYFCASGSYNEQFFGPGTRLTVL.

The gene calls are TRBV5-1 and TRBJ2-5; TRBD1 matches 10 bases. The CDR3 runs 15 residues. Germline V lookup: CDR1 SGHRS, CDR2 YFSETQ. Trimming at V came to 4 bases and at J to 4 bases, leaving 7 bases not matched to a gene. This CDR3 is CASSTGQGNTETQYF. The DNA of the CDR3 is TGCGCCAGCAGCACGGGACAGGGGAACACAGAGACCCAGTACTTC.

CDR3 amino acids: CASSEANEQFF. The CDR3 region has the DNA TGTGCCAGCTCAGAGGCCAATGAGCAGTTCTTC. The V and J genes are TRBV18 and TRBJ2-1; D not certain. The germline V gene encodes CDR1 KGHSH and CDR2 LQKENI. The ends were cut back, 5 bases at V and 6 bases at J, with 5 bases in the middle. The CDR3 is 11 amino acids.

The chain carries TRBV7-3 and TRBJ2-5; D possibly corresponds to TRBD2 (6 bases). CDR3 length: 15 residues. Trimming left V 5 bases short and J 4 bases short, with 17 bases between. Germline lookup yields CDR1 SGHTA and CDR2 FQGTGA. Written as DNA, the CDR3 is TGTGCCAGCAGCGCCTCGGGACTCGATGGAGAGACCCAGTACTTC. The encoded protein is CASSASGLDGETQYF.

This chain joins TRBV18 and TRBJ2-7; 11 nucleotides match TRBD1. Per the germline V gene, CDR1 is KGHSH and CDR2 is LQKENI. The V and J ends lost 3 bases and 5 bases, in that order; junction bases with no gene match: 3. This CDR3 contains 14 residues. Written as DNA, the CDR3 is TGTGCCAGCTCACCCGGGACAGGGGGTGACGAGCAGTACTTC. Amino acid sequence: CASSPGTGGDEQYF.

The J gene is TRBJ2-1, the V gene TRBV5-1, with D maybe TRBD2 (6 bases). CDR1 is SGHRS, CDR2 YFSETQ, per germline. This CDR3 has 15 amino acids. V was pared by 2 bases and J by 6 bases, with 15 bases between. The CDR3 DNA reads as TGCGCCAGCAGCTTACGGGAGCCGGGTAGCAATGAGCAGTTCTTC. Its protein product is CASSLREPGSNEQFF.

V is TRBV4-2 and J is TRBJ2-1, with TRBD2 matching over 13 bases. With V trimmed by 0 bases and J by 7 bases, 6 bases remained unmatched. The CDR3 spans 17 residues. Looked up from germline, CDR1 is LGHNA and CDR2 is YNFKEQ. For the CDR3, the DNA is TGTGCCAGCAGCCAAGATGGCGAACTAGCGGGAGGGAATGAGCAGTTCTTC. Its translation is CASSQDGELAGGNEQFF.

The rearrangement links TRBV23-1 to TRBJ1-4; 11 bases line up with TRBD1. TRBV23-1 is reported as an ORF; its role is uncertain. This CDR3 contains 17 residues. The J segment lost 6 bases and the V segment lost 3 bases, leaving 9 bases of the junction unmatched. This CDR3 reads CASSHPTWDRGDEKLFF. The DNA of the CDR3 is TGCGCCAGCAGTCATCCAACCTGGGACAGGGGGGATGAAAAACTGTTTTTT.